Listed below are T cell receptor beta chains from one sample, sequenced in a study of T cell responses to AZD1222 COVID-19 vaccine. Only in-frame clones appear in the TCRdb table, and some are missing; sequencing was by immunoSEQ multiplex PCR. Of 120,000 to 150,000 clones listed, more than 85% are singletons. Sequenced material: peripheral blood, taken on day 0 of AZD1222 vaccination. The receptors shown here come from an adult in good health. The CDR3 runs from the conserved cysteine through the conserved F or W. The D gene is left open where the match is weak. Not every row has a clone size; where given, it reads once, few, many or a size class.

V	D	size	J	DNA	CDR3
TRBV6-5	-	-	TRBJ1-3	TGTGCCAGCCACGGCCACTCTGGAAACACCATATATTTT	CASHGHSGNTIYF
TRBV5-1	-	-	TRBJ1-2	TGCGCCAGCAGCTCGGACGGGATCCGGGGCTATGGCTACACCTTC	CASSSDGIRGYGYTF
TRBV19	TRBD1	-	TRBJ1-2	TGTGCCAGTAGTCCCGACAGGGCCTCTCGGGGCTACACCTTC	CASSPDRASRGYTF
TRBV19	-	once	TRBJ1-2	TGTGCCAGTAGTATAAATATGGGGCTGTTCTATGGCTACACCTTC	CASSINMGLFYGYTF
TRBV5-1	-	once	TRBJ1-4	TGCGCCAGCAGCGAGGGGGGAACTAATGAAAAACTGTTTTTT	CASSEGGTNEKLFF
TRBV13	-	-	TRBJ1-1	TGTGCCAGCAGCTTAGACGGATATTACACTGAAGCTTTCTTT	CASSLDGYYTEAFF
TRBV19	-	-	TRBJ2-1	TGTGCCAGTAGTATTCAACCCTCCGGCAATGAGCAGTTCTTC	CASSIQPSGNEQFF
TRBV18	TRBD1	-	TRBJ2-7	TGTGCCAGCTCGCCGCCGGACAGGGTGAGGTACGAGCAGTACTTC	CASSPPDRVRYEQYF
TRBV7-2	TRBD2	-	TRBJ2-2	TGTGCCAGCAGCTTACGGGGGAGGGCCGTCAGCGGGGAGCTGTTTTTT	CASSLRGRAVSGELFF
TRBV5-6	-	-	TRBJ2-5	TGTGCCAGCACCAATAATATCAATACAGGGCTGTTAGCGGAGACCCAGTACTTC	CASTNNINTGLLAETQYF
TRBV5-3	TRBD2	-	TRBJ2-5	TGTGCCAGAAGCTTCGCCGGACTAGCGAGGGGAGAGACCCAGTACTTC	CARSFAGLARGETQYF
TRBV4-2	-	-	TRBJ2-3	TGTGCCAGCAGCCAAGAGGACGGTACGCAGTATTTT	CASSQEDGTQYF
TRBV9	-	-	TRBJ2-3	TGTGCCAGCAGCCCCCGACGGCTTGGCACAGATACGCAGTATTTT	CASSPRRLGTDTQYF
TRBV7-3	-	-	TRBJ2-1	TGTGCCAGCGGTCCGGGGCCGGGTGAGCAGTTCTTC	CASGPGPGEQFF
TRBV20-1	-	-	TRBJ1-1	TGCAGTGCTAGTTTGCAGAGAGAAGCTTTCTTT	CSASLQREAFF
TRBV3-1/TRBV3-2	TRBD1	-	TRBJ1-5	TGTGCCAGCAGCCGACAGGGGGCTAATCAGCCCCAGCATTTT	CASSRQGANQPQHF
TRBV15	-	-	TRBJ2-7	TGTGCCACCAGCAGAGGGTCCGCCCTCTACGAGCAGTACTTC	CATSRGSALYEQYF
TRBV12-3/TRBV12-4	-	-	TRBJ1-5	TGTGCCAGCAGTTTGTCCGGAAATCAGCCCCAGCATTTT	CASSLSGNQPQHF
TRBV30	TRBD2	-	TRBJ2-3	TGTGCCTGGAGTGGACTAGCGGGAGCAGATACGCAGTATTTT	CAWSGLAGADTQYF
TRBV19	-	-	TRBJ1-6	TGTGCCAGTAGTAGAGGTGGGACGGGAACTGATTCACCCCTCCACTTT	CASSRGGTGTDSPLHF
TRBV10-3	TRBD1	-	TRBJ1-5	TGTGCCATCAGTGAGTCGGGGACAGGTCAGCCCCAGCATTTT	CAISESGTGQPQHF
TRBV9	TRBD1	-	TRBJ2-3	TGTGCCAGCAGCTCCAGGACAGGGGGCTTGGGGCAAACAGATACGCAGTATTTT	CASSSRTGGLGQTDTQYF
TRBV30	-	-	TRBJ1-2	TGTGCCTGGAGTGGGGGGTTTACCTATGGCTACACCTTC	CAWSGGFTYGYTF
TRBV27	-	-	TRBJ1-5	TGTGCCAGCAGTTTAAGGAATCAGCCCCAGCATTTT	CASSLRNQPQHF
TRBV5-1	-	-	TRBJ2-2	TGCGCCAGCAGCTTGGATCGCGGGAACACCGGGGAGCTGTTTTTT	CASSLDRGNTGELFF
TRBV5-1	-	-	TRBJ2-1	TGCGCCAGCAGCTTGCCGGGCCGGGGCCATGAGCAGTTCTTC	CASSLPGRGHEQFF
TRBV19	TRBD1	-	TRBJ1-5	TGTGCCAGTAGTCCCACAGGGGGCGCGGGTCAGCCCCAGCATTTT	CASSPTGGAGQPQHF
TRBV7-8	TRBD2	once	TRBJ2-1	TGTGCCAGCAGCTTAGCGTTGGTAGCGGGAGCTGACAATGAGCAGTTCTTC	CASSLALVAGADNEQFF
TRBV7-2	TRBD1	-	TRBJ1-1	TGTGCCAGCAGCCAAGTATTAGGGGGCCGGACTGAAGCTTTCTTT	CASSQVLGGRTEAFF
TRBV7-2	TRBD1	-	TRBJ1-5	TGTGCCAGCACCCCGACAGGGGTGGGCAATCAGCCCCAGCATTTT	CASTPTGVGNQPQHF
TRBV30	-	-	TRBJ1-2	TGTGCCTGGACCCCCGGCGGAACATCCTTTGGCTACACCTTC	CAWTPGGTSFGYTF